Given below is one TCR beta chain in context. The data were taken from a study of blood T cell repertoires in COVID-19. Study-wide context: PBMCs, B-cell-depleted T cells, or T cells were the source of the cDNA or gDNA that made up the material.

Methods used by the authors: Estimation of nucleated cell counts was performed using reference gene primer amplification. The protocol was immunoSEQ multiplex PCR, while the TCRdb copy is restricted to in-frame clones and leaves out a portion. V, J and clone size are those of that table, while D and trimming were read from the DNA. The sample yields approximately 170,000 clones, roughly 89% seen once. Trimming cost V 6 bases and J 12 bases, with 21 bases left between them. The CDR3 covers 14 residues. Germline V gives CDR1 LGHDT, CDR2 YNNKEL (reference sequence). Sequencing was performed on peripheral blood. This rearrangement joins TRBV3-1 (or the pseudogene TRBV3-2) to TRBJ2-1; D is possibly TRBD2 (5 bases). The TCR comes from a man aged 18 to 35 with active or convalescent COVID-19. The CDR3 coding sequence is TGTGCCAGCAGGGAGGACCTCCAGGCGTCGATGCAGTTCTTC. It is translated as CASREDLQASMQFF.